Below, 24 T cell receptor beta chains from the same sample are listed, as sequenced in a study of cytomegalovirus exposure and HLA in healthy donors. The study ran its PCR with 60 Vbeta and 13 Jbeta primers. Sequenced by immunoSEQ multiplex PCR; TCRdb stores in-frame clones only, minus some. The sample carries 150,000 to 200,000 clones, roughly 85% recorded once. The source material was PBMCs. The receptor set was obtained from a woman between 45 and 65 years old in good health and CMV-seronegative.

This clone has only one observation. Other DNA sequences in the same sample also yield this CDR3. The CDR3 nucleotides are TGTGCCAGCAGTGAACGGGGGGGAGCCAAAAACATTCAGTACTTC. Its protein product is CASSERGGAKNIQYF. The chain is built from TRBV25-1 and TRBJ2-4; 8 bases line up with TRBD2. V trimming: 2 bases; J trimming: 0 bases; junction bases outside the gene matches: 0. Per germline, CDR1 MGHDK and CDR2 SYGVNS. This CDR3 is built from 15 residues.

The V gene is TRBV18, the J gene TRBJ2-7; 10 bases are shared with TRBD2. The germline V gene encodes CDR1 KGHSH and CDR2 LQKENI. J lost 1 base, V lost 3 bases, and 9 bases had no gene match. This CDR3 region has 17 residues. The DNA of the CDR3 is TGTGCCAGCTCACCCGCCCCGCTAGCGGGAGTTTCCTACGAGCAGTACTTC. This codes for CASSPAPLAGVSYEQYF. The entire variable domain, with the rest obtained from reference TRBV18 and TRBJ2-7, is as follows: NAGVMQNPRHLVRRRGQEARLRCSPMKGHSHVYWYRQLPEEGLKFMVYLQKENIIDESGMPKERFSAEFPKEGPSILRIQQVVRGDSAAYFCASSPAPLAGVSYEQYFGPGTRLTVT.

In nucleotides, the CDR3 is TGTGCCTGGGGCTCAGGGAACACGAACACCGGGGAGCTGTTTTTT. Residues: CAWGSGNTNTGELFF. This chain uses TRBV30 with TRBJ2-2; TRBD1 might be the D (5 bases). The CDR3 runs to 15 residues. The V end was cut by 5 bases, the J end by 0 bases, with 13 bases between. CDR1 GTSNPN and CDR2 SVGIG come from the germline V gene (reference sequence). The complete variable domain, with remaining parts taken from reference TRBV30 and TRBJ2-2, reads SQTIHQWPATLVQPVGSPLSLECTVEGTSNPNLYWYRQAAGRGLQLLFYSVGIGQISSEVPQNLSASRPQDRQFILSSKKLLLSDSGFYLCAWGSGNTNTGELFFGEGSRLTVL.

V usage is TRBV4-3 and J usage is TRBJ1-5; D possibly corresponds to TRBD1 (5 bases). Trimming removed 0 bases from V and 4 bases from J, with 13 bases in between. CDR3 length: 16 amino acids. From germline, CDR1 is LGHNA and CDR2 YSLEER. CDR3 nucleotides: TGCGCCAGCAGCCAAGACCGGGGGAACCGTAATCAGCCCCAGCATTTT. This encodes CASSQDRGNRNQPQHF.

The chain employs TRBV6-5 and TRBJ2-3; tentatively, D is TRBD2 (6 bases). Between the trimmed V and J ends, which lost 6 bases and 6 bases, there was a span of 13 bases. This CDR3 has 13 amino acids. Germline loops: CDR1 MNHEY, CDR2 SVGAGI. CDR3 protein: CASRLTSSDTQYF. CDR3 DNA sequence: TGTGCCAGCAGACTTACTAGCTCCGATACGCAGTATTTT.

This clone was found a few times. The chain links TRBV6-5 to TRBJ2-7, with 7 bases aligning to TRBD2. Germline CDR1 MNHEY, CDR2 SVGAGI. The CDR3 is made up of 15 amino acids. The V gene end was trimmed by 7 bases and the J gene end by 3 bases; junction bases not matched to a gene: 12. The CDR3 region is CASNTRLAPHYEQYF. The CDR3 coding sequence is TGTGCCAGCAACACAAGACTAGCTCCGCACTACGAGCAGTACTTC.

This clone was seen a single time. The chain joins TRBV2 to TRBJ1-1; TRBD1 agrees at 7 bases. CDR3 size: 15 residues. The J segment lost 4 bases and the V segment lost 6 bases, leaving 11 bases of the junction unmatched. Germline V gives CDR1 SNHLY, CDR2 FYNNEI. The CDR3 nucleotides are TGTGCCAGCAGAGCCCATGACAGGGTTGGCACTGAAGCTTTCTTT. Translated: CASRAHDRVGTEAFF.

This clone occurred a few times. This chain links TRBV4-3 with TRBJ2-3; TRBD2 is a possible D gene (6 bases). Trimming pared 1 base from V and 3 bases from J, leaving 17 bases between. The germline gives CDR1 LGHNA, CDR2 YSLEER. The CDR3 length is 17 residues. CDR3 bases: TGCGCCAGCAGCCAAGTCGGCGGGGCCCGGGCGACAGATACGCAGTATTTT. This codes for CASSQVGGARATDTQYF.

This clone is a singleton in its sample. The J gene is TRBJ1-1, the V gene TRBV29-1; D gene ambiguous. This CDR3 region has 14 residues. CDR1 is SQVTM and CDR2 is ANQGSEA in the germline V gene. V was clipped by 1 base and J by 1 base, with 10 bases between them. Written as DNA, the CDR3 is TGCAGCGTTGAAGCAGGAGGGAAGAACACTGAAGCTTTCTTT. Protein product: CSVEAGGKNTEAFF. Drawing the rest from reference TRBV29-1 and TRBJ1-1, the complete variable domain is SAVISQKPSRDICQRGTSLTIQCQVDSQVTMMFWYRQQPGQSLTLIATANQGSEATYESGFVIDKFPISRPNLTFSTLTVSNMSPEDSSIYLCSVEAGGKNTEAFFGQGTRLTVV.

V is TRBV5-4 and J is TRBJ1-1; D remains unclear. Germline lookup yields CDR1 SGHNT and CDR2 YYREEE (reference sequence). The CDR3 is made up of 14 amino acids. V was cut by 1 base and J by 0 bases, with 7 bases left in between. The CDR3, as DNA: TGTGCCAGCAGCTTGATCCAGATGAACACTGAAGCTTTCTTT. Translation gives CASSLIQMNTEAFF. Full variable domain (remainder filled in from reference TRBV5-4 and TRBJ1-1): ETGVTQSPTHLIKTRGQQVTLRCSSQSGHNTVSWYQQALGQGPQFIFQYYREEENGRGNFPPRFSGLQFPNYSSELNVNALELDDSALYLCASSLIQMNTEAFFGQGTRLTVV.

The V gene is TRBV6-1, the J gene TRBJ2-1; TRBD2 matches at 9 bases. The V and J ends lost 4 bases and 1 base, in that order; junction bases with no gene match: 2. This CDR3 is built from 15 residues. In germline, CDR1 is MNHNS, CDR2 SASEGT. CDR3 protein: CASSASGVSYNEQFF. The CDR3 bases are TGTGCCAGCAGTGCTAGCGGGGTTTCCTACAATGAGCAGTTCTTC.

The chain has TRBV2 and TRBJ1-5, with 7 nucleotides matching TRBD1. CDR3 size: 14 residues. Germline trimming cut 7 bases from V and 0 bases from J; bases unmatched to any gene: 3. Germline CDR1 and CDR2: SNHLY and FYNNEI. CDR3 sequence (DNA): TGTGCCAGCACCGGGACAGTTAGCAATCAGCCCCAGCATTTT. It yields the protein CASTGTVSNQPQHF.

V gene TRBV10-1 combines with J gene TRBJ1-1; D possibly corresponds to TRBD1 (6 bases). V shed 9 bases and J shed 0 bases, with 11 bases lying between them. Germline lookup yields CDR1 WNHNN and CDR2 SYGVQD (reference sequence). This CDR3 is built from 13 residues. This chain's CDR3 is CARRTDMNTEAFF. The CDR3, as DNA: TGCGCCAGAAGGACAGATATGAACACTGAAGCTTTCTTT.

This clone was found once. The rearrangement links TRBV9 to TRBJ2-5, with TRBD2 matching 9 bases. The J call could be wrong; TRBJ2-7 is a better fit for the DNA end. The germline CDR1 and CDR2 sequences are SGDLS and YYNGEE. This CDR3 is built from 15 residues. This CDR3 reads CASSVEILAGGEQYF. The CDR3 DNA reads TGTGCCAGCAGCGTAGAGATACTAGCGGGCGGCGAGCAGTACTTC.

The chain combines TRBV5-1 with TRBJ2-7, with D uncertain. This CDR3 has 14 residues. Deletions cut 2 bases from V and 0 bases from J, with 9 bases between. Germline V lookup: CDR1 SGHRS, CDR2 YFSETQ. For the CDR3, the DNA is TGCGCCAGCAGCTTAACCCCGAGCTCCTACGAGCAGTACTTC. Its protein is CASSLTPSSYEQYF.

This rearrangement joins TRBV5-4 to TRBJ1-1; D ambiguous. CDR1 SGHNT and CDR2 YYREEE come from the germline V gene (reference sequence). The CDR3 contains 14 residues. V dropped 2 bases and J dropped 1 base, with 9 bases sitting between them. CDR3: CASSFGNANTEAFF. The CDR3 bases are TGTGCCAGCAGCTTCGGTAATGCGAACACTGAAGCTTTCTTT.

J is TRBJ1-1 and V is TRBV7-6; D possibly corresponds to TRBD1 (5 bases). The germline V gene has CDR1 SGHVS and CDR2 FNYEAQ. Trimming stripped 2 bases from V and 1 base from J, with 8 bases between. CDR3 size: 14 residues. CDR3 sequence reads: CASSLQGANTEAFF. CDR3 nucleotides: TGTGCCAGCAGCTTACAGGGTGCGAACACTGAAGCTTTCTTT.

The V and J genes are TRBV20-1 and TRBJ1-2, with D unresolved. The ends were cut back, 2 bases at V and 8 bases at J, with 6 bases in the middle. The germline CDR1 and CDR2 sequences are DFQATT and SNEGSKA (reference sequence). The CDR3 covers 10 residues. Here the CDR3 reads CSARMGGYTF. The CDR3 DNA reads TGCAGTGCTAGAATGGGCGGCTACACCTTC.

There are a few counts of this clone. This chain links TRBV11-3 with TRBJ2-1; 7 positions match TRBD1. There are 14 residues in the CDR3. Germline V gene data show CDR1 as SGHNT and CDR2 as YENEEA. After removal of 2 bases from V and 6 bases from J, the junction contained 4 bases not matched to a gene. The CDR3 coding sequence is TGTGCCAGCAGCTTATCCGGGACAGCCAATGAGCAGTTCTTC. The encoded protein is CASSLSGTANEQFF.

The V gene is TRBV28, the J gene TRBJ2-7; 7 bases are shared with TRBD1. This CDR3 spans 12 amino acids. From germline, CDR1 is MDHEN and CDR2 SYDVKM. J was trimmed by 4 bases and V by 4 bases; bases with no gene match: 1. The CDR3 nucleotides read TGTGCCAGCAGTTGGGACAGATACGAGCAGTACTTC. It codes for CASSWDRYEQYF.

CDR3 amino acids: CASSKVTGGLNEKLFF. The CDR3 nucleotides read TGTGCCAGCAGCAAGGTCACAGGGGGACTTAATGAAAAACTGTTTTTT. V is TRBV21-1 and J is TRBJ1-4; TRBD1 was called by the table and not checked on the DNA. TRBV21-1 is a listed pseudogene. The CDR3 has 16 amino acids.

The rearrangement links TRBV5-1 to TRBJ2-7, with TRBD1 identical over 7 bases. J gave up 2 bases and V 4 bases, and 12 bases lay outside the gene matches. This CDR3 spans 16 amino acids. The germline V gene encodes CDR1 SGHRS and CDR2 YFSETQ. The CDR3 bases are TGCGCCAGCAGCCTCGACAGGGATAGGGCAACCTACGAGCAGTACTTC. Translated, it gives CASSLDRDRATYEQYF.

This chain joins TRBV28 and TRBJ2-1, with a possible D match to TRBD2 (6 bases). In germline, CDR1 is MDHEN, CDR2 SYDVKM. The CDR3 contains 14 residues. The V end was cut by 4 bases, the J end by 3 bases, with 10 bases between. The CDR3 DNA reads as TGTGCCAGCAGTTCCGGGACTCTCTACAATGAGCAGTTCTTC. This codes for CASSSGTLYNEQFF.

The chain joins TRBV19 to TRBJ1-2; D uncertain. With 1 base removed from V and 13 bases from J, the gap between germline ends came to 13 bases. The CDR3 contains 12 residues. Per germline, CDR1 LNHDA and CDR2 SQIVND (reference sequence). The CDR3 region is CASSIARGSRTF. In DNA form, the CDR3 reads TGTGCCAGTAGTATAGCCCGCGGCAGCCGCACCTTC.